This TCR beta chain was recovered during a study of beta chain features in type 1 diabetes. The V end was cut by 7 bases, the J end by 4 bases, with 13 bases between. Germline lookup yields CDR1 MNHNS and CDR2 SASEGT. The CDR3 spans 13 residues. This clone was counted once. Its antigen is currently unknown. Study observations and caveats: Shortening of TCRB CDR3s, moderate but significant, appeared in all four CD4+ subsets of Type 1 diabetes patients. A possible short-template PCR bias applies equally to patients and controls.

The whole isolated RNA underwent reverse transcription, so sequencing captured expressed TCRB transcripts. TCRdb's table, derived via immunoSEQ multiplex PCR, lists solely in-frame clones and lacks some. The data hold 640,000 or so clones, with roughly 13% observed a single time. This chain connects TRBV6-1 to TRBJ1-2; D remains unclear. The origin of this receptor is a man between 18 and 29 years old with type 1 diabetes. Sequencing was done on a sample of naive CD4+ T cells from blood. For the CDR3, the DNA is TGTGCCAGCATTGATCGGATCCTCTATGGCTACACCTTC. Translating gives CASIDRILYGYTF.